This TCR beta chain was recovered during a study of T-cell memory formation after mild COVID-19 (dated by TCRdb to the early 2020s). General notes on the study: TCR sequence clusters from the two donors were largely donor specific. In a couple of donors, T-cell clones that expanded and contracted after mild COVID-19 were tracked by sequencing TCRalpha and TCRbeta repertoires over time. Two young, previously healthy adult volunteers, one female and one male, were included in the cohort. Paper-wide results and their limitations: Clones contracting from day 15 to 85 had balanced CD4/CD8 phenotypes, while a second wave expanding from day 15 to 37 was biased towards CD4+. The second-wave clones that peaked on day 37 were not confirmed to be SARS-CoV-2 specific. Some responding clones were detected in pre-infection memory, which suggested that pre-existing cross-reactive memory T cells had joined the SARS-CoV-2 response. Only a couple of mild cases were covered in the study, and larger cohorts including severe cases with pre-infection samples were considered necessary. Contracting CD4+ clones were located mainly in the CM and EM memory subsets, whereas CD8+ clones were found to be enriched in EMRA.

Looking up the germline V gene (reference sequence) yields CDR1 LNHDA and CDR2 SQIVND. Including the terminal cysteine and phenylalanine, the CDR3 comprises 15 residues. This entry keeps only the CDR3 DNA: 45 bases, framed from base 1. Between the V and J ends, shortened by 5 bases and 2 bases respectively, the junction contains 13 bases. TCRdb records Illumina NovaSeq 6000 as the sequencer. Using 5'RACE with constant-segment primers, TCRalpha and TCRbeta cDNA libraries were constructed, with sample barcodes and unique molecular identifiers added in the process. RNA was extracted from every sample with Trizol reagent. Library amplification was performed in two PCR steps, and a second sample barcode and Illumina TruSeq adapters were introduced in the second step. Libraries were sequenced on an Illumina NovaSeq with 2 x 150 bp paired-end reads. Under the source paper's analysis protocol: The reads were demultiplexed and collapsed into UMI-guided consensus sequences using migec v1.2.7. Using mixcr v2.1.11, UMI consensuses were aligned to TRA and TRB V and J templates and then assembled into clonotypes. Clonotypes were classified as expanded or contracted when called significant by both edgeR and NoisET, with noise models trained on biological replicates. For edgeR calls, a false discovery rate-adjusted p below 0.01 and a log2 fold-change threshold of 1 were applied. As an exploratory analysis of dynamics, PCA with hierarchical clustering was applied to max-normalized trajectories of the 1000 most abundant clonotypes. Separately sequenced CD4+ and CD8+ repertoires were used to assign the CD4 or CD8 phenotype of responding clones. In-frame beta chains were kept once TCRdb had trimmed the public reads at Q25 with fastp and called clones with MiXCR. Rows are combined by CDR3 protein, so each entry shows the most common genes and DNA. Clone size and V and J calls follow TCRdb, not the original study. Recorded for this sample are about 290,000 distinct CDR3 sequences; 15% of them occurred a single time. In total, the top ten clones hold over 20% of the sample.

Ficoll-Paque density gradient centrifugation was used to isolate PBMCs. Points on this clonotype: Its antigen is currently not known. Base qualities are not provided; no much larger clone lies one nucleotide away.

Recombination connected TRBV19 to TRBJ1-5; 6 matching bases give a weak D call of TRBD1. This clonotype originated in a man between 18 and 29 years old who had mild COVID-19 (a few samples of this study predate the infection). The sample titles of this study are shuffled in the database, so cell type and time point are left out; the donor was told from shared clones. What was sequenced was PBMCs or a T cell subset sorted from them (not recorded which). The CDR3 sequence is CASSPQGSRNQPQHF. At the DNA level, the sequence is TGTGCCAGTAGTCCCCAGGGGTCCCGCAATCAGCCCCAGCATTTT.